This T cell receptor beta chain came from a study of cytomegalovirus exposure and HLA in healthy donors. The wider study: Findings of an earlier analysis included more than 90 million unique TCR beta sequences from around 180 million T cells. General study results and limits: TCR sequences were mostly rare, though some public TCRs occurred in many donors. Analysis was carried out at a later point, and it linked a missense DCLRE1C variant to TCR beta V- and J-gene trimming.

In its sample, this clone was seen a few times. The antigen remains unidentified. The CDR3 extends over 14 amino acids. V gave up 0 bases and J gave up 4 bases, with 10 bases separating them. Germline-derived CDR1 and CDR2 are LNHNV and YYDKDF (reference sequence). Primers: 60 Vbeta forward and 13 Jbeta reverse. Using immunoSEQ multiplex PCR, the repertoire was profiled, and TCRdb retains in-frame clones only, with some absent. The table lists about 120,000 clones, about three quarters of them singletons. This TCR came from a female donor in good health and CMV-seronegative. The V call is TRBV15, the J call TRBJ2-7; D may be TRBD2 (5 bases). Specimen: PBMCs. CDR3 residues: CATSRDRGPYEQYF. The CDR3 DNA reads TGTGCCACCAGCAGAGATCGCGGGCCGTACGAGCAGTACTTC.